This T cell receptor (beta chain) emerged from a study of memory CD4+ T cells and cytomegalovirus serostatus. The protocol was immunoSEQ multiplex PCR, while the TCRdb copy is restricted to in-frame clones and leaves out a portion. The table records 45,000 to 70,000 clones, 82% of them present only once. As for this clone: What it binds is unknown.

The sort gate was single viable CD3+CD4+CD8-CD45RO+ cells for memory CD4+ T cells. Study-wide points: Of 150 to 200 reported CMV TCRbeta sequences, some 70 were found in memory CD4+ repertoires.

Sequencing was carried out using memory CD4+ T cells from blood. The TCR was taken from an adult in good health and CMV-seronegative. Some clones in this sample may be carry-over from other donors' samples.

CDR3 sequence (DNA): TGCGCCACCGGGACAGGGGACCCGGAGGAGACCCAGTACTTC. Translation: CATGTGDPEETQYF. The chain joins TRBV5-1 to TRBJ2-5; 10 bases line up with TRBD1. The junction had 10 bases not matched to a gene; V was cut back by 9 bases and J by 5 bases. This CDR3 is 14 amino acids long. CDR1 and CDR2 from the germline V gene are SGHRS and YFSETQ.